The present T cell receptor (beta chain) was sequenced within a study of T cells after yellow fever vaccination. Points from the study as a whole: Reappearance after the booster was observed for most primary-vaccination clones (more than 95% CD4, more than 70% CD8). Only a minor proportion of clonotypes was detected across both CD4 and CD8 compartments.

Using its own MiXCR run on the 5' RACE reads, TCRdb lists one record per CDR3 protein. In the table there are about 300,000 distinct CDR3 sequences, roughly 7% of which are singletons. This clonotype was seen more than once but under ten times. Antigen specificity is unknown. Germline V CDR1 and CDR2: SGHTA, FQGNSA. The germline V and J ends were trimmed by 4 bases and 0 bases, with 12 bases remaining between them. This CDR3 comprises 15 residues. V and J are TRBV7-2 and TRBJ1-1; the D is unclear. The input for sequencing was PBMCs, taken approximately 47 days after the first yellow fever vaccination. This clonotype originated in a man aged 18 to 35 who received the YFV17D yellow fever vaccine. The CDR3 region is CASSSTGVLNTEAFF. CDR3 bases: TGTGCCAGCAGCTCGACCGGGGTTCTGAACACTGAAGCTTTCTTT.